A selection of T cell receptor beta chains follows, all from one sample in a study of blood T cell repertoires in COVID-19. The method was immunoSEQ multiplex PCR; TCRdb's version includes in-frame clones alone and lacks a portion of them. The sample yields approximately 240,000 clones, around 83% seen once. The sample consisted of peripheral blood. The source of these receptors is a woman aged 40 to 55 who had recovered from COVID-19. CDR3s include the opening cysteine and the closing phenylalanine or tryptophan. A D gene is named only where the DNA matches it firmly. Size values are once, few and many counts, or a class for expanded clones, and some rows have none.

j_call clone_size d_call v_call cdr3_aa cdr3_nt
TRBJ2-1 once - TRBV5-1 CASRVTVNNEQFF TGCGCCAGCAGGGTGACAGTAAACAATGAGCAGTTCTTC
TRBJ2-2 once TRBD2 TRBV5-1 CASSTSGLAASGELFF TGCGCCAGCTCAACCTCGGGACTAGCGGCTTCCGGGGAGCTGTTTTTT
TRBJ2-6 - - TRBV7-8 CASSLALRVAGANVLTF TGTGCCAGCAGCTTGGCACTCAGGGTTGCTGGGGCCAACGTCCTGACTTTC
TRBJ2-7 - TRBD2 TRBV9 CASSLTGTSGYEQYF TGTGCCAGCAGCCTTACAGGGACTAGCGGCTACGAGCAGTACTTC
TRBJ2-1 - - TRBV11-3 CASSLFSADNEQFF TGTGCCAGCAGCTTATTTAGCGCAGACAATGAGCAGTTCTTC
TRBJ1-2 - - TRBV12-3/TRBV12-4 CASSPGRRYGYTF TGTGCCAGCAGCCCAGGGAGGAGGTATGGCTACACCTTC
TRBJ1-2 once - TRBV6-4 CASRRGTYGYTF TGTGCCAGCAGGCGAGGAACCTATGGCTACACCTTC
TRBJ1-5 - TRBD1 TRBV7-2 CASSQQGNQPQHF TGTGCCAGCAGCCAACAGGGGAATCAGCCCCAGCATTTT
TRBJ1-1 - TRBD1 TRBV11-2 CASSPWAGGTNTEAFF TGTGCCAGCAGCCCATGGGCAGGGGGAACGAACACTGAAGCTTTCTTT
TRBJ1-1 few TRBD1 TRBV5-1 CASSFQTGRRDTEAFF TGCGCCAGCAGCTTTCAGACAGGGCGGAGGGACACTGAAGCTTTCTTT
TRBJ2-7 few - TRBV7-2 CASSLQESYEQYF TGTGCCAGCAGCTTACAGGAATCCTACGAGCAGTACTTC
TRBJ1-1 - - TRBV18 CASSPLGGDTEAFF TGTGCCAGCTCACCACTTGGAGGAGACACTGAAGCTTTCTTT
TRBJ2-5 - - TRBV11-3 CASSLNPGLETQYF TGTGCCAGCAGCTTAAATCCAGGGTTGGAGACCCAGTACTTC
TRBJ2-1 - - TRBV7-7 CASSLHIPETGGCSYNEQFF TGTGCTAGCAGTCTTCACATTCCCGAGACGGGCGGGTGCTCCTACAATGAGCAGTTCTTC
TRBJ1-4 - TRBD1 TRBV28 CASRESGTGQRKLFF TGTGCCAGCAGAGAATCCGGGACAGGGCAAAGGAAACTGTTTTTT
TRBJ2-3 - TRBD2 TRBV6-2/TRBV6-3 CASSPTSGPLSSTDTQYF TGTGCCAGCAGTCCGACTAGCGGGCCCCTTTCTAGCACAGATACGCAGTATTTT
TRBJ1-1 few - TRBV3-1/TRBV3-2 CASSQRVDAEAFF TGTGCCAGCAGCCAGAGGGTTGACGCTGAAGCTTTCTTT
TRBJ2-1 - - TRBV18 CASSPIQGGNEQFF TGTGCCAGCTCACCGATCCAGGGGGGAAATGAGCAGTTCTTC
TRBJ1-5 - - TRBV12-3/TRBV12-4 CATQAGLRQPQHF TGTGCCACCCAGGCAGGTCTACGGCAGCCCCAGCATTTT
TRBJ1-6 few - TRBV5-5 CASSTWTEDNSPLHF TGTGCCAGCAGCACCTGGACAGAGGATAATTCACCCCTCCACTTT
TRBJ1-1 - TRBD1 TRBV5-1 CASRPPGQGKVTEAFF TGCGCCAGCAGACCTCCGGGACAGGGGAAAGTCACTGAAGCTTTCTTT
TRBJ1-4 - - TRBV2 CASRGGGTTNEKLFF TGTGCCAGCAGGGGAGGGGGAACTACTAATGAAAAACTGTTTTTT
TRBJ2-7 - TRBD2 TRBV5-1 CASGGGTSGSYEQYF TGCGCCAGCGGGGGAGGGACTAGCGGTTCCTACGAGCAGTACTTC
TRBJ1-1 - TRBD1 TRBV28 CASSTGGSEAFF TGTGCCAGCAGTACAGGGGGCTCGGAAGCTTTCTTT
TRBJ2-1 - TRBD2 TRBV2 CAILAGGPDEQFF TGTGCCATCCTAGCGGGGGGGCCGGATGAGCAGTTCTTC
TRBJ1-3 - - TRBV6-1 CASSDDFSSGNTIYF TGTGCCAGCAGTGATGACTTCAGCTCTGGAAACACCATATATTTT
TRBJ2-7 - TRBD1 TRBV3-1/TRBV3-2 CASSMPGQTYEQYF TGTGCCAGCAGCATGCCGGGACAGACCTACGAGCAGTACTTC
TRBJ2-1 many - TRBV29-1 CSVEEGPKQFF TGCAGCGTTGAAGAGGGCCCAAAGCAGTTCTTC
TRBJ2-7 - TRBD1 TRBV28 CGREGAQLDYEQYF TGTGGCCGTGAGGGGGCGCAGTTAGACTACGAGCAGTACTTC
TRBJ1-2 - - TRBV19 CASNMGTGPYGYTF TGTGCCAGTAATATGGGAACAGGTCCCTATGGCTACACCTTC
TRBJ2-1 - - TRBV11-2 CASSPGYEQFF TGTGCCAGCAGCCCGGGATATGAGCAGTTCTTC
TRBJ2-7 - - TRBV6-2/TRBV6-3 CASSPQGSYEQYF TGTGCCAGCAGCCCACAGGGAAGCTACGAGCAGTACTTC
TRBJ2-7 few TRBD2 TRBV28 CASSTAGGQYF TGTGCCAGCAGTACTGCGGGAGGGCAGTACTTC
TRBJ2-1 - TRBD2 TRBV15 CATSRISGGTYNEQFF TGTGCCACCAGCAGAATAAGCGGGGGGACCTACAATGAGCAGTTCTTC
TRBJ1-2 - TRBD1 TRBV11-2 CASSLETGTPYGYTF TGTGCCAGCAGCTTGGAGACAGGGACTCCCTATGGCTACACCTTC
TRBJ2-1 - TRBD1 TRBV24-1 CATSSVGTGEREQFF TGTGCCACCAGTTCGGTGGGGACAGGGGAGAGGGAGCAGTTCTTC
TRBJ1-6 once - TRBV5-1 CASSLSSQFDSPLHF TGCGCCAGCAGCTTGAGCTCACAGTTCGATTCACCCCTCCACTTT
TRBJ2-7 - - TRBV28 CASRGQGSYEQYF TGTGCCTCGCGGGGGCAGGGGTCCTACGAGCAGTACTTC
TRBJ1-2 - TRBD1 TRBV3-1/TRBV3-2 CASSQAGGYNYGYTF TGTGCCAGCAGCCAAGCAGGGGGCTACAACTATGGCTACACCTTC
TRBJ2-2 - - TRBV4-1 CASSHVPQGSSTGELFF TGCGCCAGCAGCCACGTTCCGCAGGGTTCTTCGACCGGGGAGCTGTTTTTT
TRBJ1-2 - TRBD1 TRBV28 CASSLQGAYGYTF TGTGCCAGCAGTCTCCAGGGGGCATATGGCTACACCTTC
TRBJ1-2 - - TRBV7-9 CASSLEGWAGETYF TGTGCCAGCAGCTTGGAAGGCTGGGCGGGGGAAACATATTTC
TRBJ2-1 - TRBD2 TRBV19 CASSIIPRGLAGEGYNEQFF TGTGCCAGTAGTATAATCCCCCGCGGACTAGCGGGGGAGGGCTACAATGAGCAGTTCTTC
TRBJ1-6 - - TRBV28 CASRPGFDSPLHF TGTGCCAGCAGGCCGGGTTTCGATTCACCCCTCCACTTT
TRBJ2-3 once - TRBV6-5 CASSYGGDRSPDTQYF TGTGCCAGCAGTTACGGGGGGGACAGGAGCCCAGATACGCAGTATTTT
TRBJ2-1 - - TRBV6-5 CASSFGIQDEQFF TGTGCCAGCAGCTTCGGGATTCAGGATGAGCAGTTCTTC
TRBJ1-1 - - TRBV7-9 CASSWGDTEAFF TGTGCCAGCAGCTGGGGGGACACTGAAGCTTTCTTT